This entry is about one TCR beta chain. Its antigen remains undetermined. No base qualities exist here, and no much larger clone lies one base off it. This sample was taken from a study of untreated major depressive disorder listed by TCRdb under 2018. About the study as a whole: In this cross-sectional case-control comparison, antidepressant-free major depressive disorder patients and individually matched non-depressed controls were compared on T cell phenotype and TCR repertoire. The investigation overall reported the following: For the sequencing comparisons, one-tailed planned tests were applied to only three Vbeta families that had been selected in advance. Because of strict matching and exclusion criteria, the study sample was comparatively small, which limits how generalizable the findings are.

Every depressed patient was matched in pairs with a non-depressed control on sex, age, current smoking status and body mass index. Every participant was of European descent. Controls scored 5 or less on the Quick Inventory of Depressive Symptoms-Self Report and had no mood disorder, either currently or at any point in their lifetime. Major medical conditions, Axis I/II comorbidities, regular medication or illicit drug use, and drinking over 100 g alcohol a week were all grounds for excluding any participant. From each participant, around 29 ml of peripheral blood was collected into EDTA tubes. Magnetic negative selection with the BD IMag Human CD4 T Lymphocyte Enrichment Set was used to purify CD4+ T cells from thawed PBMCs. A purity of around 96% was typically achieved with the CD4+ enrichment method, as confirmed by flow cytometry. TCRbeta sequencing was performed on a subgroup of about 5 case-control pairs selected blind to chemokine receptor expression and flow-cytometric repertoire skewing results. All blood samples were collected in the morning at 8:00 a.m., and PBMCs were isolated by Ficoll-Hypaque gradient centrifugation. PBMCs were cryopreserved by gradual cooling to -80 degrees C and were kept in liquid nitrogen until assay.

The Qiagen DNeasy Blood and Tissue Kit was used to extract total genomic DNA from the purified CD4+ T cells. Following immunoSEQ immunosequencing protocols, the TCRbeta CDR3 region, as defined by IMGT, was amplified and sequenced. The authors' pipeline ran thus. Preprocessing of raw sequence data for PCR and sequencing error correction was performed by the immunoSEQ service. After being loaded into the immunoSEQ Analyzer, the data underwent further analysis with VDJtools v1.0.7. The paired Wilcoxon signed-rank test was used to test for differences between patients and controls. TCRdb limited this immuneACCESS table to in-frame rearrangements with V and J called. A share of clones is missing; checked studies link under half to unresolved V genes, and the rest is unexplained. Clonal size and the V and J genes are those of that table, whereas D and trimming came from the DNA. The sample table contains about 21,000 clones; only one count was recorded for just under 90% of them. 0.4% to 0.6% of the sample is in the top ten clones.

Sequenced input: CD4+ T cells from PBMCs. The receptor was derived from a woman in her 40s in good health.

The CDR3 is CASSPAVPNTEAFF. The sequenced DNA is TGTGCCAGCTCACCAGCGGTCCCGAACACTGAAGCTTTCTTT. The rearrangement combines TRBV18 with TRBJ1-1; no confident D gene assignment can be made. The CDR3, cysteine through phenylalanine, is 14 amino acids long. Here the CDR3 DNA is all that survives: 42 bases in frame from base 1. The germline V gene encodes CDR1 KGHSH and CDR2 LQKENI. The germline ends are 8 bases apart after V is trimmed by 2 bases and J by 1 base.